The 23 T cell receptor beta chains given below trace back to one sample, sequenced in a study of regulatory T cells in long-lasting Graves disease. Assembly of TCR beta libraries relied on iRepertoire HTBI primers together with Arm-PCR of CDR3 regions. TCRdb recomputed calls from the multiplex PCR reads with MiXCR, one row per CDR3 protein. Here the sample spans 400,000 to 600,000 distinct CDR3 sequences, roughly a fifth being singletons. Documented time point: persistent/refractory GD, antithyroid drugs over 5 years with positive TRAb. The TCR library used RNA extracted from PBMCs. The sequencing used peripheral blood mononuclear cells (PBMCs), collected when the disease was refractory, from a patient treated with antithyroid drugs. These receptors were obtained from a female donor with Graves disease.

As to this clonotype: A much larger clone differs from this one at a single base, so this may be a read error. The rearrangement joins TRBV28 to TRBJ2-7; 8 bases are shared with TRBD1. Trimming cost V 7 bases and J 6 bases; bases outside gene matches: 11. CDR1 is MDHEN and CDR2 is SYDVKM in the germline V gene. This CDR3 is built from 14 residues. The CDR3 spells CASNAPGQACEQYF. The CDR3 DNA reads as TGTGCCAGCAATGCTCCGGGACAGGCCTGCGAGCAGTACTTC.

This clonotype was seen a few times. The chain couples TRBV4-1 to TRBJ2-5; weak D call: TRBD2 (5 bases). In germline, CDR1 is MGHRA, CDR2 YSYEKL. Trimming removed 3 bases from V and 3 bases from J, with 14 bases in between. The CDR3 runs to 15 residues. The CDR3 region is CASSHDPRGKETQYF. CDR3 DNA: TGCGCCAGCAGCCACGATCCTAGAGGGAAAGAGACCCAGTACTTC.

This clonotype was detected only a few times. The chain's CDR3 is CASSFGLVGTGELFF. The CDR3 DNA sequence: TGTGCCAGCAGTTTCGGACTAGTCGGGACCGGGGAGCTGTTTTTT. The rearrangement joins TRBV12-3 or TRBV12-4 to TRBJ2-2, with 7 bases identical to TRBD2. V dropped 3 bases and J dropped 5; count of bases not matched to a gene: 6. CDR3 length: 15 residues.

The rearrangement uses TRBV29-1 and TRBJ1-3; tentative D call: TRBD1 (5 bases). The CDR3 sequence is 14 residues long. Per the germline V gene, CDR1 is SQVTM and CDR2 is ANQGSEA. The V end lost 1 base, the J end lost 3 bases, and 10 bases lay between the germline ends. This CDR3 is CSVEGGISGNTIYF. CDR3 coding DNA: TGCAGCGTTGAAGGGGGGATTAGTGGAAACACCATATATTTT.

This clonotype was detected only a few times. V is TRBV20-1 and J is TRBJ1-5; D perhaps matches TRBD1 (5 bases). Germline V gene sequence: CDR1 DFQATT, CDR2 SNEGSKA (reference sequence). The V end lost 6 bases, the J end lost 4 bases, and 13 bases lay between the germline ends. The CDR3 has 13 amino acids. CDR3 sequence: CSATRDLNQPQHF. Written as DNA, the CDR3 is TGCAGTGCAACCCGGGACTTAAATCAGCCCCAGCATTTT.

This clonotype was detected a few times. A clone one base away is much larger, so this may be a read error. The chain recombines TRBV28 with TRBJ1-2; maybe TRBD1 (5 bases). The CDR3 spans 13 residues. The germline gives CDR1 MDHEN, CDR2 SYDVKM. The ends were cut back, 7 bases at V and 1 base at J, with 10 bases in the middle. As DNA, the CDR3 is TGTGCCAGCACGGGGCAACTTAACTATGGCTACACCTTC. Translated, it gives CASTGQLNYGYTF.

The V gene is TRBV30, the J gene TRBJ2-7, with D tentatively TRBD1 (5 bases). This CDR3 has 13 residues. Germline V lookup: CDR1 GTSNPN, CDR2 SVGIG (reference sequence). CDR3 bases: TGTGCACTGACCACGGACACATCCTACGAGCAGTACTTC. Amino acids: CALTTDTSYEQYF.

Ten or more counts support this clonotype. The chain links TRBV28 to TRBJ2-7; D gene uncertain. Per the germline V gene, CDR1 is MDHEN and CDR2 is SYDVKM. The CDR3 is 11 residues long. V shed 11 bases and J shed 6 bases, with 14 bases lying between them. The CDR3 DNA reads TGTGCCGGCCCCCCGCGTGTCGAGCAGTACTTC. Its translation is CAGPPRVEQYF.

This clonotype was recorded at least ten times. This chain connects TRBV12-3 or TRBV12-4 to TRBJ1-5, with TRBD1 matching over 11 bases. The CDR3 sequence is 14 residues long. V lost 5 bases to trimming and J lost 7 bases; unmatched junction nucleotides: 4. The CDR3 protein is CASSGQGARQPQHF. As DNA, the CDR3 is TGTGCCAGCAGTGGACAGGGGGCGCGACAGCCCCAGCATTTT.

The rearrangement uses TRBV28 and TRBJ2-4; the D gene is possibly TRBD1 (6 bases). The CDR3 covers 16 residues. V dropped 10 bases and J dropped 0 bases, with 19 bases sitting between them. Germline V CDR1 and CDR2: MDHEN, SYDVKM. The CDR3 spells CATSTRDISAKNIQYF. In DNA form, the CDR3 reads TGTGCCACCAGCACACGGGACATTTCAGCCAAAAACATTCAGTACTTC.

This chain joins TRBV7-9 and TRBJ2-5, with 7 bases that match TRBD2. Germline V lookup: CDR1 SEHNR, CDR2 FQNEAQ (reference sequence). The CDR3 has 17 amino acids. The J segment lost 0 bases and the V segment lost 5 bases, leaving 12 bases of the junction unmatched. CDR3 sequence: CASSGLVGREYQETQYF. The CDR3 bases are TGTGCCAGCAGCGGATTAGTAGGGCGGGAGTACCAAGAGACCCAGTACTTC. The whole variable domain, remainder taken from reference TRBV7-9 and TRBJ2-5, is DTGVSQNPRHKITKRGQNVTFRCDPISEHNRLYWYRQTLGQGPEFLTYFQNEAQLEKSRLLSDRFSAERPKGSFSTLEIQRTEQGDSAMYLCASSGLVGREYQETQYFGPGTRLLVL.

This chain links TRBV28 with TRBJ2-2; TRBD1 agrees at 9 bases. Trimming took 5 bases from V and 2 from J; bases not matched to a gene: 6. The germline V gene has CDR1 MDHEN and CDR2 SYDVKM. The CDR3 loop spans 16 amino acids. CDR3 residues: CASSLRQGVNTGELFF. CDR3 in DNA: TGTGCCAGCAGTCTACGACAGGGGGTCAACACCGGGGAGCTGTTTTTT.

This clonotype has at least ten counts. The chain has TRBV28 and TRBJ2-7; TRBD1 agrees at 8 bases. Germline loops: CDR1 MDHEN, CDR2 SYDVKM. This CDR3 contains 15 residues. J gave up 0 bases and V 5 bases, and 6 bases lay outside the gene matches. Written as DNA, the CDR3 is TGTGCCAGCAGTCTCAGGGGGCTCAGCTCCTACGAGCAGTACTTC. It yields the protein CASSLRGLSSYEQYF.

A word on this clonotype: Without the conserved terminal phenylalanine or tryptophan, this CDR3 likely stems from a read error. The chain carries TRBV12-5 and TRBJ2-2; TRBD1 matches at 7 bases. This CDR3 comprises 14 residues. Germline-derived CDR1 and CDR2 are LGHNT and FRNRAP. Written as DNA, the CDR3 is TGTGCTAGTGTTTTGGTACAGGGGTTTGGGGAGCTGTTTCTT. Amino acids: CASVLVQGFGELFL.

This clonotype was seen more than once but under ten times. V and J are TRBV9 and TRBJ1-2; a weak D match, TRBD1 (5 bases). The CDR3 has 14 amino acids. The germline V gene encodes CDR1 SGDLS and CDR2 YYNGEE. With 3 bases removed from V and 7 bases from J, the gap between germline ends came to 16 bases. The CDR3 DNA sequence: TGTGCCAGCAGCGGAGCCCCCTCTGGGGGTGGCTACACCTTC. This sequence encodes CASSGAPSGGGYTF.

In its sample, this clonotype was seen a few times. This sequence joins TRBV6-1 and TRBJ1-1, with D possibly TRBD1 on 6 matching bases. With 7 bases removed from V and 3 bases from J, the gap between germline ends came to 12 bases. This CDR3 is 13 amino acids long. The germline V gene encodes CDR1 MNHNS and CDR2 SASEGT. The CDR3 loop reads CASNGGLDTEAFF. In DNA, the CDR3 is TGTGCCAGCAATGGGGGCCTGGACACTGAAGCTTTCTTT.

This clonotype has a handful of counts. In nucleotides, the CDR3 is TGTGCCAGCAGCCAAGACCTCGGGACAGGGGAGGTGGAGACCCAGTACTTC. It translates to CASSQDLGTGEVETQYF. This chain joins TRBV3-1 and TRBJ2-5, with 10 nucleotides matching TRBD1. J lost 5 bases, V lost 0 bases, and 9 bases had no gene match. The CDR3 loop spans 17 amino acids. Germline CDR1 is LGHDT and CDR2 is YNNKEL (reference sequence).

This clonotype was observed a handful of times. The rearrangement joins TRBV28 to TRBJ2-2, with 8 positions matching TRBD1. CDR1 is MDHEN and CDR2 is SYDVKM in the germline V gene. The CDR3 runs 15 residues. The J segment lost 6 bases and the V segment lost 10 bases, leaving 13 bases of the junction unmatched. The CDR3 coding sequence is TGTGCCACCACCCCCGGGACAGGCAAGGCCGGGGAGCTGTTTTTT. This gives the protein CATTPGTGKAGELFF.

This clonotype came up a few times. The chain links TRBV7-2 to TRBJ2-6; 9 positions match TRBD1. The ends lost 5 bases at V and 0 bases at J; junction bases unmatched: 5. The CDR3 consists of 17 residues. Germline assignment: CDR1 SGHTA and CDR2 FQGNSA. CDR3 in DNA: TGTGCCAGCAGCCGACAGGGGGGTATCTCTGGGGCCAACGTCCTGACTTTC. Amino acids: CASSRQGGISGANVLTF.

The rearrangement links TRBV19 to TRBJ1-5, with 7 bases lining up with TRBD1. Germline loops: CDR1 LNHDA, CDR2 SQIVND (reference sequence). The CDR3 has 15 residues. J was trimmed by 7 bases and V by 3 bases; bases with no gene match: 9. Written as DNA, the CDR3 is TGTGCCAGTAGTATCGGGGCAGGGGGGGACCAGCCCCAGCATTTT. Amino acids: CASSIGAGGDQPQHF.

The sample holds many counts of this clonotype. The gene calls are TRBV6-5 and TRBJ1-6; D unresolved. CDR3 size: 14 residues. The V end lost 1 base, the J end lost 9 bases, and 10 bases lay between the germline ends. CDR1 is MNHEY, CDR2 SVGAGI, per germline. This chain's CDR3 is CASSYLVAGSPLHF. As DNA, the CDR3 is TGTGCCAGCAGTTACTTGGTTGCCGGTTCACCCCTCCACTTT.

The V call is TRBV28, the J call TRBJ2-3; the D gene could be TRBD1 or TRBD2 (5 bases each). Germline CDR1 is MDHEN and CDR2 is SYDVKM. The CDR3 extends over 14 amino acids. Trimming left V 5 bases short and J 0 bases short, with 9 bases between. The CDR3 region has the DNA TGTGCCAGCAGTGGGACGACTAGCACAGATACGCAGTATTTT. Protein product: CASSGTTSTDTQYF. Together with reference TRBV28 and TRBJ2-3, the CDR3 gives the full variable domain: DVKVTQSSRYLVKRTGEKVFLECVQDMDHENMFWYRQDPGLGLRLIYFSYDVKMKEKGDIPEGYSVSREKKERFSLILESASTNQTSMYLCASSGTTSTDTQYFGPGTRLTVL.

This clonotype was detected ten times or more. The chain joins TRBV28 to TRBJ1-1; a weak D match, TRBD1 (5 bases). This CDR3 has 14 residues. Germline CDR1 and CDR2: MDHEN and SYDVKM. Trimming removed 6 bases from V and 0 bases from J, with 11 bases in between. The chain's CDR3 is CASSPDTMNTEAFF. The CDR3, as DNA: TGTGCCAGCAGCCCGGACACCATGAACACTGAAGCTTTCTTT.